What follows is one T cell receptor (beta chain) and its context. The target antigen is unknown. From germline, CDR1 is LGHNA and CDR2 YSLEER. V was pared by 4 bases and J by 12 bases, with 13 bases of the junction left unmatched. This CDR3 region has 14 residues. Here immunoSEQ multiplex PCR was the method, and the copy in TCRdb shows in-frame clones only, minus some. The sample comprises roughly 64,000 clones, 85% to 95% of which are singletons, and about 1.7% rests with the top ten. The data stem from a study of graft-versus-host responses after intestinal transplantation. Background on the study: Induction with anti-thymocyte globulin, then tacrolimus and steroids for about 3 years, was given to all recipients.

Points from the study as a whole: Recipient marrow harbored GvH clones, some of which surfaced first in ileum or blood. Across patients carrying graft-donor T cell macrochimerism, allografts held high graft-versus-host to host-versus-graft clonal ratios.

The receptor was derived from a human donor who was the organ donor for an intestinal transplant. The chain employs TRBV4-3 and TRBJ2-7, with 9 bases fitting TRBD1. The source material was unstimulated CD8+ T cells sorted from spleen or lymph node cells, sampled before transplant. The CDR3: CASSPGTGSWVRYF. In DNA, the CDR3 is TGCGCCAGCAGCCCCGGGACAGGGTCGTGGGTCCGGTACTTC.